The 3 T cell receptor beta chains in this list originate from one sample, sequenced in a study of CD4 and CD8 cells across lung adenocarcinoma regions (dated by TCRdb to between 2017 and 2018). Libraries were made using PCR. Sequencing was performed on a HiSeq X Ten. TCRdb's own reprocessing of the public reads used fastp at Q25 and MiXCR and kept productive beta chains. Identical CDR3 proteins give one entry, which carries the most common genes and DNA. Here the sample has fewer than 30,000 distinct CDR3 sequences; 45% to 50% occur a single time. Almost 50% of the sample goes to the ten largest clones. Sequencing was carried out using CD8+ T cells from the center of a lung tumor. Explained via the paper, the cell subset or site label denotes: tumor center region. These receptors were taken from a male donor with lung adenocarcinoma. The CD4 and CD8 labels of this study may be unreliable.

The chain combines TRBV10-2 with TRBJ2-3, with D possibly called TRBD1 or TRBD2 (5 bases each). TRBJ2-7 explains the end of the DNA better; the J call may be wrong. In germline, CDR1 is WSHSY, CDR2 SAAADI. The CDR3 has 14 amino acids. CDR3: CASTGLGRKDMQYF. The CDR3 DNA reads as TGCGCCAGCACGGGGCTGGGGCGCAAAGATATGCAGTACTTC.

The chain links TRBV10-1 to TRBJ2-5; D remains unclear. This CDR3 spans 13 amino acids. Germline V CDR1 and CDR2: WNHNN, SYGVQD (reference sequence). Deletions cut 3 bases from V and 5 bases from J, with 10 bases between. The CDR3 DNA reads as TGCGCCAGCAGTGATTTCAGTACGGAGACCCAGTACTTC. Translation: CASSDFSTETQYF.

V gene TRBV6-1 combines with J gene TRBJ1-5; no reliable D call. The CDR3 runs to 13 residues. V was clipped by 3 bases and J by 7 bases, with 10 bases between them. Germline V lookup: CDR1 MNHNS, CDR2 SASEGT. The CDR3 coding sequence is TGTGCCAGCAGTGACGGTGGGGTCCAGCCCCAGCATTTT. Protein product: CASSDGGVQPQHF.